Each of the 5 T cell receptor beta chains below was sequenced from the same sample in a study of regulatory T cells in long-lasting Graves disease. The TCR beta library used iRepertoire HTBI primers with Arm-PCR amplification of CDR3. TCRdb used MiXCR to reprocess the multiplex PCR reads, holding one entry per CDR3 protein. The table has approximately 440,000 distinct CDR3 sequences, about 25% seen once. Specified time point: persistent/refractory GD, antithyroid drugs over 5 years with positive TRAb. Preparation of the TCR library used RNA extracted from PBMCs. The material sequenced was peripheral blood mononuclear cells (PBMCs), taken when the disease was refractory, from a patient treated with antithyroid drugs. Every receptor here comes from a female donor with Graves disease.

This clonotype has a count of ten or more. In DNA, the CDR3 is TGTGCCAGCAGCCGGGGACCGAACCAAGAGACCCAGTACTTC. It encodes CASSRGPNQETQYF. V gene TRBV7-8 combines with J gene TRBJ2-5, with D possibly called TRBD1 or TRBD2 (5 bases each). Trimming left V 5 bases short and J 0 bases short, with 10 bases between. The CDR3 has 14 residues. The germline CDR1 and CDR2 sequences are SGHVS and FQNEAQ.

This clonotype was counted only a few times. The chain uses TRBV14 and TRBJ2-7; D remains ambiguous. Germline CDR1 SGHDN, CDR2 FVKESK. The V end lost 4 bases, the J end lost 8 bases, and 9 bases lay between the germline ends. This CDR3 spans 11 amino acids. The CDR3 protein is CASSLSHQQYF. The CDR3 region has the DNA TGTGCCAGCAGCCTGTCGCATCAGCAGTACTTC.

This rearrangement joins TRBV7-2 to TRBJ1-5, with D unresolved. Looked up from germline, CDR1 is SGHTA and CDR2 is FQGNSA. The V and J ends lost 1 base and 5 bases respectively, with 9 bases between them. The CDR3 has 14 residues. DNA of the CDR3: TGTGCCAGCAGCTTAGGGGGAAATTATCAGCCCCAGCATTTT. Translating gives CASSLGGNYQPQHF.

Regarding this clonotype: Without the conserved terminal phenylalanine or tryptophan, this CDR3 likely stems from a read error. The CDR3 nucleotides are TGCAGCGTTGAAGATCGGGCAGGGGAAGAGACCCAGTACCTC. This codes for CSVEDRAGEETQYL. The V gene is TRBV29-1, the J gene TRBJ2-5; TRBD1 is a possible D gene (6 bases). Trimming shortened V by 0 bases and J by 3 bases, and 11 bases separated the two germline ends. The CDR3 is made up of 14 amino acids. Germline CDR1 reads SQVTM; CDR2 reads ANQGSEA.

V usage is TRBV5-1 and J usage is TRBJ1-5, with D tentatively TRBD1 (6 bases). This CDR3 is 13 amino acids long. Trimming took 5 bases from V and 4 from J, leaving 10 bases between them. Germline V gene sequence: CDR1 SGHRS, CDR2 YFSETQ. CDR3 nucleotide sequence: TGCGCCAGCAGAGGGGGGGATAATCAGCCCCAGCATTTT. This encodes CASRGGDNQPQHF.